A single sample gave rise to the 12 T cell receptor beta chains below, sequenced in a study of blood T cells in healthy people across ages. A sample-barcoded 5' primer and a J-beta primer mix were used in a second PCR of roughly 7 to 11 cycles. TCRdb fed the 5' RACE reads into MiXCR, producing one record per CDR3 protein. The table has around 990,000 distinct CDR3 sequences, 35% to 40% seen once. Sequencing was performed on blood. The receptors stem from a man aged 18 to 29 in good health.

This clonotype was picked up a small number of times. The J gene is TRBJ1-4, the V gene TRBV7-2; TRBD1 might be the D (6 bases). Germline assignment: CDR1 SGHTA and CDR2 FQGNSA. The CDR3 covers 15 residues. V lost 1 base and J lost 8, with 14 bases in between. DNA of the CDR3: TGTGCCAGCAGCTTAGGAGGGGGGCCGGAGGAAAAACTGTTTTTT. Its translation is CASSLGGGPEEKLFF.

In its sample, this clonotype was seen a few times. This chain connects TRBV5-1 to TRBJ2-3; no firm D call. Trimming took off 4 bases at V and 5 bases at J, with 8 bases between the two ends. This CDR3 spans 12 amino acids. Germline CDR1 and CDR2: SGHRS and YFSETQ. The CDR3 nucleotides are TGCGCCAGCAGCCCCAGCTTAGATACGCAGTATTTT. Its translation: CASSPSLDTQYF.

The genes are TRBV25-1 and TRBJ2-7, with a weak D call TRBD1 (5 bases). This CDR3 has 15 residues. The V end was cut by 3 bases, the J end by 1 base, with 13 bases between. CDR1 is MGHDK, CDR2 SYGVNS, per germline. The CDR3 DNA follows: TGTGCCAGCAGTGACAGGGCGCTAGTTTCCTACGAGCAGTACTTC. This translates into CASSDRALVSYEQYF.

A few counts support this clonotype. This chain joins TRBV11-2 and TRBJ2-1, with D unresolved. Germline V gene data show CDR1 as SGHAT and CDR2 as FQNNGV. Trimming removed 0 bases from V and 6 bases from J, with 6 bases in between. The CDR3 consists of 13 residues. In DNA form, the CDR3 reads TGTGCCAGCAGCTTAGATAACCGCAATGAGCAGTTCTTC. Protein: CASSLDNRNEQFF.

This clonotype was observed a few times. The chain recombines TRBV4-2 with TRBJ1-5; D gene unclear. Deletions cut 1 base from V and 2 bases from J, with 9 bases between. The V gene's germline CDR1 is LGHNA and CDR2 YNFKEQ. The CDR3 has 15 residues. The CDR3 coding sequence is TGTGCCAGCAGCCAAGGGCCTGGTGGCAATCAGCCCCAGCATTTT. The encoded protein is CASSQGPGGNQPQHF.

The chain has TRBV4-1 and TRBJ2-2; D is unresolved. V gave up 3 bases and J gave up 0 bases, with 11 bases separating them. Germline assignment: CDR1 MGHRA and CDR2 YSYEKL. This CDR3 contains 16 residues. CDR3: CASSQADGPNTGELFF. The DNA for the CDR3 is TGCGCCAGCAGCCAGGCGGACGGTCCGAACACCGGGGAGCTGTTTTTT.

CDR3 coding DNA: TGTGCCAGCAGCCCTAGGGTGGCCGGGGAGCTGTTTTTT. This gives the protein CASSPRVAGELFF. The rearrangement links TRBV5-6 to TRBJ2-2, with D uncertain. Germline-derived CDR1 and CDR2 are SGHDT and YYEEEE. V was cut by 4 bases and J by 6 bases, with 10 bases left in between. This CDR3 is 13 amino acids long.

This clonotype has only a few counts. The V and J genes are TRBV12-3 or TRBV12-4 and TRBJ1-1, with 8 nucleotides matching TRBD1. There are 16 residues in the CDR3. The V segment lost 4 bases and the J segment 4 bases; nucleotides outside the gene matches: 11. CDR3 loop: CASSSRDRNSGTEAFF. CDR3 in DNA: TGTGCCAGCAGTTCCCGGGACAGGAATTCGGGCACTGAAGCTTTCTTT.

This clonotype turned up a few times. The chain joins TRBV6-2 or TRBV6-3 to TRBJ2-1, with TRBD2 matching 9 bases. The CDR3 loop spans 15 amino acids. From germline, CDR1 is MNHEY and CDR2 SVGEGT. V was pared by 6 bases and J by 4 bases, with 7 bases of the junction left unmatched. The DNA of the CDR3 is TGTGCCAGCAGAAAGATAGCGGGGGAGTACAATGAGCAGTTCTTC. Residues: CASRKIAGEYNEQFF.

The sample holds a few counts of this clonotype. This may be a read error, as it is one base from a much larger clone. The J gene is TRBJ1-2, the V gene TRBV5-6; the match to TRBD1 covers 11 bases. The V gene's germline CDR1 is SGHDT and CDR2 YYEEEE. The length of the CDR3 is 16 residues. Trimming removed 4 bases from V and 7 bases from J; junction bases left unmatched: 12. CDR3 nucleotides: TGTGCCAGCAGCATCGAAGGACAGGGGGCCTACTGTGGCTACACCTTC. Translating it yields CASSIEGQGAYCGYTF.

The genes are TRBV5-1 and TRBJ1-6, with D possibly matching TRBD1 (5 bases). V lost 0 bases, J lost 8 bases, and 12 bases lay in between. CDR1 is SGHRS, CDR2 YFSETQ, per germline. The length of the CDR3 is 15 residues. CDR3 loop: CASSLGPGGDSPLHF. DNA for the CDR3: TGCGCCAGCAGCTTGGGTCCAGGAGGGGATTCACCCCTCCACTTT.

This chain joins TRBV7-9 and TRBJ1-4; D is unclear. The CDR3 is made up of 14 amino acids. The V end was cut by 8 bases, the J end by 6 bases, with 16 bases between. The germline CDR1 and CDR2 sequences are SEHNR and FQNEAQ (reference sequence). The CDR3 region has the DNA TGTGCCAGCGGACTTCCGGGGAGCTATGAAAAACTGTTTTTT. Residues: CASGLPGSYEKLFF.